Listed below are T cell receptor beta chains from one sample, sequenced in a study of blood T cell repertoires in COVID-19. This table comes from immunoSEQ multiplex PCR, and its TCRdb copy is limited to in-frame clones, with some not included. The sample lists 200,000 to 300,000 clones, around 88% occurring once. Sample: peripheral blood. Receptors were obtained from a man older than 75 with acute or convalescent COVID-19. Each CDR3 is given with its conserved first and last residue. A D gene is named only where the DNA matches it firmly. Rows give clone size only sometimes, using once, few, many, or a class for an expanded clone.

D gene	clone size	V gene	J gene	CDR3 DNA	CDR3 protein
-	-	TRBV19	TRBJ1-3	TGTGCCAGTAGTATAGGGGATGCGGGAATCTATTCCGGAAACACCATATATTTT	CASSIGDAGIYSGNTIYF
TRBD1	-	TRBV3-1/TRBV3-2	TRBJ1-1	TGTGCCAGCAGCCAAAGGGACAGGGCGAACACTGAAGCTTTCTTT	CASSQRDRANTEAFF
-	-	TRBV6-6	TRBJ1-1	TGTGCCAGCAGCGAACCACCGGGACTTAAGAACACTGAAGCTTTCTTT	CASSEPPGLKNTEAFF
TRBD1	-	TRBV2	TRBJ1-2	TGTGCCAGCAGTGGGGGACAGGGGAACTATGGCTACACCTTC	CASSGGQGNYGYTF
TRBD1	few	TRBV5-1	TRBJ1-1	TGCGCCAGCAGCCACGGGACAGTCTCGAACACTGAAGCTTTCTTT	CASSHGTVSNTEAFF
TRBD2	-	TRBV11-2	TRBJ2-7	TGTGCCAGCAGCCTAACCGGGACTAGCGGGAGTCTCGAGCAGTACTTC	CASSLTGTSGSLEQYF
TRBD1	-	TRBV11-2	TRBJ2-7	TGTGCCAGCAGCTCCGACAGGGGCTCCTACGAGCAGTACTTC	CASSSDRGSYEQYF
TRBD1	-	TRBV5-1	TRBJ2-5	TGCGCCAGCAGCTTCGGACAGGAGATGGAGACCCAGTACTTC	CASSFGQEMETQYF
-	-	TRBV6-4	TRBJ1-2	TGTGCCAGCAGTATCGGGGATCCCGCCTACTATGGCTACACCTTC	CASSIGDPAYYGYTF
-	-	TRBV7-3	TRBJ1-2	TGTGCCAGCAGCTTAAACTGGGGGGATGACTACACCTTC	CASSLNWGDDYTF
-	-	TRBV4-2	TRBJ2-5	TGTGCCAGCAGCCAAGATACCGGGGTCCAAGAGACCCAGTACTTC	CASSQDTGVQETQYF
TRBD1	-	TRBV7-9	TRBJ2-2	TGTGCCAGCAGCCCCGGGACAGCTTCGTACACCGGGGAGCTGTTTTTT	CASSPGTASYTGELFF
-	-	TRBV5-1	TRBJ2-1	TGCGCCAGCAGCCCGCAAACTGTCTCCTACAATGAGCAGTTCTTC	CASSPQTVSYNEQFF
TRBD2	-	TRBV11-2	TRBJ2-1	TGTGCCAGCAGCCCTCGGACTAGCGGGGGTTCCTACAATGAGCAGTTCTTC	CASSPRTSGGSYNEQFF
TRBD1	-	TRBV5-6	TRBJ1-1	TGTGCCAGCAGCTTCGACAGGGAGTTTGAAGCTTTCTTT	CASSFDREFEAFF
-	-	TRBV7-6	TRBJ1-3	TGTGCCAGCAGCTTAAGGGGGGGAAAGGAAAACACCATATATTTT	CASSLRGGKENTIYF
-	-	TRBV4-3	TRBJ2-7	TGCGCCAGCAGCCAAGTTGTGGACAGCTCCTACGAGCAGTACTTC	CASSQVVDSSYEQYF
TRBD2	-	TRBV7-9	TRBJ2-7	TGTGCCAGCAGCTTAGAAGTAGGAGCGGGAGTGGGCTACGAGCAGTACTTC	CASSLEVGAGVGYEQYF
-	-	TRBV28	TRBJ1-5	TGTGCCAGCAGCCTGACAGTTCAGGTGCAGCCCCAGCATTTT	CASSLTVQVQPQHF
TRBD2	-	TRBV9	TRBJ2-3	TGTGCCAGCAGCCCTCGGACTAGCGGGGGTCCCACAGATACGCAGTATTTT	CASSPRTSGGPTDTQYF
-	-	TRBV5-1	TRBJ2-1	TGCGCCAGCGGTCAAGAGTACAATGAGCAGTTCTTC	CASGQEYNEQFF
TRBD1	-	TRBV5-5	TRBJ1-2	TGTGCCAGCAGCCAGGGACAGCCAAACTATGGCTACACCTTC	CASSQGQPNYGYTF
TRBD1	-	TRBV27	TRBJ1-1	TGTGCCAGCAGACGAACAGGGGAGGCGAACACTGAAGCTTTCTTT	CASRRTGEANTEAFF
TRBD1	-	TRBV5-1	TRBJ1-1	TGCGCCAGCAGCGGACAGGGGGGCACTGAAGCTTTCTTT	CASSGQGGTEAFF
-	-	TRBV18	TRBJ2-5	TGTGCCAGCTCACCGGGGCTGGAAGAGACCCAGTACTTC	CASSPGLEETQYF
TRBD1	once	TRBV19	TRBJ1-1	TGTGCCAGTAGAGAGCCGGGACAGGAGAACACTGAAGCTTTCTTT	CASREPGQENTEAFF
-	-	TRBV6-5	TRBJ2-7	TGTGCCAGCGCCCTCGGGTCGCGGGTCGAGCAGTACTTC	CASALGSRVEQYF
-	-	TRBV4-3	TRBJ2-7	TGCGCCAGCAGCCAGGCTTGGACACCCACCTACGAGCAGTACTTC	CASSQAWTPTYEQYF
TRBD1	-	TRBV7-3	TRBJ2-2	TGTGCCAGCAGCTTAAAACAGGGGGCCGGGGAGCTGTTTTTT	CASSLKQGAGELFF
-	-	TRBV27	TRBJ1-5	TGTGCCAGCAGTAGGGACTCTAGCAATCAGCCCCAGCATTTT	CASSRDSSNQPQHF
TRBD2	-	TRBV28	TRBJ2-7	TGTGCCAGCAGACCTGGACTAGCGGGAGCAGAGCAGTACTTC	CASRPGLAGAEQYF
-	-	TRBV5-4	TRBJ2-7	TGTGCCAGCAGCTTGCGCCACAGTGGGTCCTACGAGCAGTACTTC	CASSLRHSGSYEQYF
-	-	TRBV19	TRBJ2-5	TGTGCCAGTAGTCTATCCCAACTTCAGGGGCAAGAGACCCAGTACTTC	CASSLSQLQGQETQYF
TRBD2	-	TRBV7-9	TRBJ2-1	TGTGCCAGCAGCTTCCGCAGAACTAGCGAGTATGAGCAGTTCTTC	CASSFRRTSEYEQFF
TRBD1	-	TRBV18	TRBJ1-1	TGTGCCAGCTCGGTCGACAGGGGGCTTTACACTGAAGCTTTCTTT	CASSVDRGLYTEAFF
-	-	TRBV9	TRBJ1-6	TGTGCCAGCAGTCTCCGGGACACTAATTCACCCCTCCACTTT	CASSLRDTNSPLHF
TRBD1	-	TRBV7-2	TRBJ1-5	TGTGCCAGCAGCCCCCAGGGGGATGGCAATCAGCCCCAGCATTTT	CASSPQGDGNQPQHF
-	-	TRBV19	TRBJ1-2	TGTGCCAGTAGTATGGACAGAAACTATGGCTACACCTTC	CASSMDRNYGYTF
-	-	TRBV6-5	TRBJ2-3	TGTGCCAGCAGTTCGGGACACCACACAGATACGCAGTATTTT	CASSSGHHTDTQYF
-	-	TRBV7-2	TRBJ1-4	TGTGCCAGCAGCTTAGCGGGGGCGCACAGGGCAGGTTTTAGTGAAAAACTGTTTTTT	CASSLAGAHRAGFSEKLFF
-	-	TRBV4-1	TRBJ1-2	TGCGCCAGCAGCCAAGATCTAATAGACTATGGCTACACCTTC	CASSQDLIDYGYTF